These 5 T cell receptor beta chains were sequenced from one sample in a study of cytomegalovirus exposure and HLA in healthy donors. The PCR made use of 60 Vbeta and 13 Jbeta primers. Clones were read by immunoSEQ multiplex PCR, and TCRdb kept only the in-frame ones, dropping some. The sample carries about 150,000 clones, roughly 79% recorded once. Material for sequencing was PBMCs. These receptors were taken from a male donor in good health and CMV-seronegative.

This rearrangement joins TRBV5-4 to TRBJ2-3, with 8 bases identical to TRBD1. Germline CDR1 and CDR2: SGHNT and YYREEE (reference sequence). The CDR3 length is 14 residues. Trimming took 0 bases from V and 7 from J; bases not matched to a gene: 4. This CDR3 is CASSLARQGNTQYF. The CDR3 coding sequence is TGTGCCAGCAGCTTGGCGCGACAGGGGAATACGCAGTATTTT. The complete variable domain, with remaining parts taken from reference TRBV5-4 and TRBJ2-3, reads ETGVTQSPTHLIKTRGQQVTLRCSSQSGHNTVSWYQQALGQGPQFIFQYYREEENGRGNFPPRFSGLQFPNYSSELNVNALELDDSALYLCASSLARQGNTQYFGPGTRLTVL.

In DNA, the CDR3 is TGCGCCAGCAGCCTTGGGGACATAGGCGGGGAGACCCAGTACTTC. Its translation is CASSLGDIGGETQYF. The chain recombines TRBV5-1 with TRBJ2-5; the D gene is possibly TRBD1 (6 bases). In germline, CDR1 is SGHRS, CDR2 YFSETQ. The CDR3 length is 15 residues. Trimming left V 4 bases short and J 5 bases short, with 18 bases between.

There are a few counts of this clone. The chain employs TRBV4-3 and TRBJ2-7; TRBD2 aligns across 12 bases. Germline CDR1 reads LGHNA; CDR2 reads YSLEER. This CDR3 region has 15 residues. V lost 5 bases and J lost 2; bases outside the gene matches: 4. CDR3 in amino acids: CASSALAGGTYEQYF. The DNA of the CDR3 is TGCGCCAGCAGCGCGCTAGCGGGAGGGACCTACGAGCAGTACTTC.

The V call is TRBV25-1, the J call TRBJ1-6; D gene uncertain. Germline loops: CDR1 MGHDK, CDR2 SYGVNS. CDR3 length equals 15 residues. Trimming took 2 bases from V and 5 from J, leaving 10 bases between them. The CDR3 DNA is TGTGCCAGCAGTGAAGCGGGAAGGAATAATTCACCCCTCCACTTT. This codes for CASSEAGRNNSPLHF.

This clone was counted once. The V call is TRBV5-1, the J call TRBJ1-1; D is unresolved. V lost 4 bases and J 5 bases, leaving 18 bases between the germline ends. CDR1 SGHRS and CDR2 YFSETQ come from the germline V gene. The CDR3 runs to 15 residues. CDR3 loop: CASSILGGKETEAFF. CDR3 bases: TGCGCCAGCAGCATTCTAGGAGGGAAGGAGACTGAAGCTTTCTTT.